The rows below give T cell receptor beta chains drawn from one sample of a study of T-cell reconstitution after alpha-beta-depleted transplantation in children. Using its own MiXCR run on the PCR reads, TCRdb lists one record per CDR3 protein. The table shows approximately 630,000 distinct CDR3 sequences, with around 13% occurring only once. Sequencing was performed on PBMCs, taken before TCRalphabeta/CD19-depleted stem cell transplant. The receptor set was obtained from a girl aged 2-9 years with congenital amegakaryocytic thrombocytopenia, due to receive a stem cell transplant. The CDR3 runs from the conserved cysteine through the conserved F or W. The order of the fields is V gene, clone size, J gene, D gene, CDR3 DNA, CDR3 protein. D genes are given only for firm matches. Clone size is not always given. Where it is, it says once, few, many or a class for expanded clones.

V gene: TRBV12-3/TRBV12-4
clone size: NA
J gene: TRBJ1-1
D gene: NA
CDR3 DNA: TGTGCCAGCAGTTTTACTCAGGGTAACACTGAAGCTTTCTTT
CDR3 protein: CASSFTQGNTEAFF

V gene: TRBV18
clone size: NA
J gene: TRBJ2-5
D gene: NA
CDR3 DNA: TGTGCCAGCTCGCCCATAACAGGGTACCAAGAGACCCAGTACTTC
CDR3 protein: CASSPITGYQETQYF

V gene: TRBV10-2
clone size: NA
J gene: TRBJ1-1
D gene: NA
CDR3 DNA: TGCGCCAGCAGTGCACAGGGATCGAACACTGAAGCTTTCTTT
CDR3 protein: CASSAQGSNTEAFF

V gene: TRBV7-9
clone size: few
J gene: TRBJ2-2
D gene: TRBD2
CDR3 DNA: TGTGCCAGCAGCCCTAGCGGGTTGTCACTGAACACCGGGGAGCTGTTTTTT
CDR3 protein: CASSPSGLSLNTGELFF

V gene: TRBV5-1
clone size: few
J gene: TRBJ1-1
D gene: NA
CDR3 DNA: TGCGCCAGCAGCTTACGGGCCAATGAGGGTACTGAAGCTTTCTTT
CDR3 protein: CASSLRANEGTEAFF

V gene: TRBV12-5
clone size: few
J gene: TRBJ2-1
D gene: NA
CDR3 DNA: TGTGCTAGTGGTTTGGTACTGGATGGGAGGCCCTACAATGAGCAGTTCTTC
CDR3 protein: CASGLVLDGRPYNEQFF

V gene: TRBV30
clone size: NA
J gene: TRBJ1-1
D gene: NA
CDR3 DNA: TGTGCCGCAGGACGCCGCCTGGATCGTGAAGCTTTCTTT
CDR3 protein: CAAGRRLDREAFF

V gene: TRBV4-1
clone size: NA
J gene: TRBJ1-2
D gene: NA
CDR3 DNA: TGCGCCAGCAGCCAAGAAGCATTGGGCTATGGCTACACCTTC
CDR3 protein: CASSQEALGYGYTF

V gene: TRBV7-7
clone size: few
J gene: TRBJ2-2
D gene: NA
CDR3 DNA: TGTGCCAGCAGCCCCGCCGGGATTTTTAACACCGGGGAGCTGTTTTTT
CDR3 protein: CASSPAGIFNTGELFF

V gene: TRBV29-1
clone size: few
J gene: TRBJ2-1
D gene: TRBD2
CDR3 DNA: TGCAGCGTTGGCGCGGGAGAAGTGGGCAATGAGCAGTTCTTC
CDR3 protein: CSVGAGEVGNEQFF

V gene: TRBV7-9
clone size: NA
J gene: TRBJ1-1
D gene: TRBD1
CDR3 DNA: TGTGCCAGCAGCTCACCGACAGGGACTATACAAAACACTGAAGCTTTCTTT
CDR3 protein: CASSSPTGTIQNTEAFF

V gene: TRBV5-1
clone size: NA
J gene: TRBJ2-1
D gene: TRBD2
CDR3 DNA: TGCGCCAGCAGCTTGGTTTCTAGCGGGATGTACAATGAGCAGTTCTTC
CDR3 protein: CASSLVSSGMYNEQFF

V gene: TRBV25-1
clone size: NA
J gene: TRBJ1-4
D gene: NA
CDR3 DNA: TGTGCCAGCAGTGGACCTCCCCCCGGGACGTTTGTTGAAAAACTGTTTTTT
CDR3 protein: CASSGPPPGTFVEKLFF

V gene: TRBV28
clone size: few
J gene: TRBJ2-7
D gene: TRBD1
CDR3 DNA: TGTGCCGGACAGGGGGCGCTTGGGGAGCAGTACTTC
CDR3 protein: CAGQGALGEQYF

V gene: TRBV20-1
clone size: few
J gene: TRBJ1-2
D gene: NA
CDR3 DNA: TGCAGTGCTAAGACGGAACTCTATGGCTACACCTTC
CDR3 protein: CSAKTELYGYTF

V gene: TRBV5-1
clone size: NA
J gene: TRBJ2-5
D gene: NA
CDR3 DNA: TGCGCCAGCAGCTTCCCCCTGGACGGAGAGACCCAGTACTTC
CDR3 protein: CASSFPLDGETQYF

V gene: TRBV5-1
clone size: many
J gene: TRBJ2-1
D gene: NA
CDR3 DNA: TGCGCCAGCAGGCTAGCCTACAATGAGCAGTTCTTC
CDR3 protein: CASRLAYNEQFF

V gene: TRBV3-1
clone size: few
J gene: TRBJ1-2
D gene: TRBD1
CDR3 DNA: TGTGCCAGCAGCTACGACAGGGATGGCTACACCTTC
CDR3 protein: CASSYDRDGYTF

V gene: TRBV25-1
clone size: few
J gene: TRBJ2-1
D gene: NA
CDR3 DNA: TGTGCCAGCAGTGAAGTGGGGACCCGCGCCCGGCAGTTCTTC
CDR3 protein: CASSEVGTRARQFF

V gene: TRBV20-1
clone size: many
J gene: TRBJ2-3
D gene: TRBD2
CDR3 DNA: TGCAGTGCTTATGGACTAGCGGTACCCACAGATACGCAGTATTTT
CDR3 protein: CSAYGLAVPTDTQYF

V gene: TRBV12-3/TRBV12-4
clone size: many
J gene: TRBJ2-7
D gene: NA
CDR3 DNA: TGTGCCAGCAGTTTAGCGCCGGGCGAGCAGTACTTC
CDR3 protein: CASSLAPGEQYF

V gene: TRBV5-1
clone size: many
J gene: TRBJ2-1
D gene: TRBD1
CDR3 DNA: TGCGCCAGCAGCTCCGTTAGGGACAGGGATAATGAGCAGTTCTTC
CDR3 protein: CASSSVRDRDNEQFF

V gene: TRBV20-1
clone size: many
J gene: TRBJ2-3
D gene: NA
CDR3 DNA: TGCAGTGCGTATAGAGCAGATACGCAGTATTTT
CDR3 protein: CSAYRADTQYF

V gene: TRBV5-1
clone size: many
J gene: TRBJ1-4
D gene: NA
CDR3 DNA: TGCGCCAGCAGCTTGGAAGACTCGGAAAAACTGTTTTTT
CDR3 protein: CASSLEDSEKLFF

V gene: TRBV7-9
clone size: many
J gene: TRBJ2-1
D gene: TRBD2
CDR3 DNA: TGTGCCAGCAGCTCTGGACTAGCGGGAGTGGATGAGCAGTTCTTC
CDR3 protein: CASSSGLAGVDEQFF

V gene: TRBV29-1
clone size: many
J gene: TRBJ1-5
D gene: NA
CDR3 DNA: TGCAGCGCCCAAATGGGGGGAAGCAATCAGCCCCAGCATTTT
CDR3 protein: CSAQMGGSNQPQHF